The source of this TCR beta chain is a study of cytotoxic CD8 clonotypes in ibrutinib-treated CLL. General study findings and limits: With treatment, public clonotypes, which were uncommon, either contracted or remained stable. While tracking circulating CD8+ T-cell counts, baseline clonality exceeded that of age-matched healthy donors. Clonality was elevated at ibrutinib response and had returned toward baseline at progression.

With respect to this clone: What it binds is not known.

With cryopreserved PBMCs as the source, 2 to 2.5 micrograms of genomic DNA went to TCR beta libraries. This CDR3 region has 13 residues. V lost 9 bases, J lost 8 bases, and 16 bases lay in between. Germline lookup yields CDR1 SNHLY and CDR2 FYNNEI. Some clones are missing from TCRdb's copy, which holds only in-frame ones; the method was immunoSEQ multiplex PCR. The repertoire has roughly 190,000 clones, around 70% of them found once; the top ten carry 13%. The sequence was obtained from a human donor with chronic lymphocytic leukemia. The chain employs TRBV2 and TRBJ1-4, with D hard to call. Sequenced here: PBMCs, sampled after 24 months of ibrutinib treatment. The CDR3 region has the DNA TGTGCCAGTAAATGGCAACAGAGGGAAAAACTGTTTTTT. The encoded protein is CASKWQQREKLFF.